This record looks at one TCR beta chain sequence and its context. Its antigen is currently unknown. Some clones are missing from TCRdb's copy, which holds only in-frame ones; the method was immunoSEQ multiplex PCR. Among approximately 150,000 clones, under 95% were seen once, and the ten largest hold roughly 3%. These data are taken from a study of cytomegalovirus exposure and HLA in healthy donors. As for the study in general: A later analysis reported the same platform for the 110 or so validation repertoires and the roughly 650 first-cohort repertoires. Findings and caveats of the study: The CMV antigen specificity of a few CMV-associated chains was confirmed through in vitro analysis. Cytomegalovirus-associated status was assigned to about 170 TCR beta chains.

The CDR3 has 15 residues. Trimming stripped 0 bases from V and 5 bases from J, with 13 bases between. Germline CDR1 is MNHNS and CDR2 is SASEGT. Sequencing used PBMCs. The receptor was derived from a woman aged 18-29 years in good health and CMV-seropositive. J is TRBJ1-1 and V is TRBV6-1; the D gene is possibly TRBD1 (6 bases). The CDR3 is CASSEAWGGRTEAFF. The CDR3 DNA reads TGTGCCAGCAGTGAAGCGTGGGGGGGCAGGACTGAAGCTTTCTTT.